The 20 T cell receptor beta chains presented below share a single source sample, sequenced in a study of blood T cell repertoires in COVID-19. Profiling relied on immunoSEQ multiplex PCR, and the TCRdb table lists in-frame clones only, not all of them. Found here are roughly 300,000 clones, roughly 87% of them singletons; the top ten hold approximately 0.93%. The sample taken for sequencing was PBMCs or T cells enriched from blood (not recorded which). These receptors were taken from a woman aged 25 to 39 who had recovered from COVID-19.

The rearrangement joins TRBV11-2 to TRBJ2-7; TRBD2 is a possible D gene (5 bases). The V and J ends lost 5 bases and 7 bases respectively, with 12 bases between them. In germline, CDR1 is SGHAT, CDR2 FQNNGV. The CDR3 length is 12 residues. The DNA for the CDR3 is TGTGCCAGCAGCACCCGAGGGTTGGAGCAGTACTTC. Translation: CASSTRGLEQYF.

The rearrangement links TRBV5-1 to TRBJ2-7, with 9 bases lining up with TRBD1. The CDR3 is 14 residues long. V was pared by 4 bases and J by 4 bases, with 6 bases of the junction left unmatched. CDR1 is SGHRS and CDR2 is YFSETQ in the germline V gene. The CDR3 region has the DNA TGCGCCAGCAGCCCGGGACAGGGAAGGTACGAGCAGTACTTC. Encoded protein: CASSPGQGRYEQYF. Combining the CDR3 with reference TRBV5-1 and TRBJ2-7 gives the whole variable domain KAGVTQTPRYLIKTRGQQVTLSCSPISGHRSVSWYQQTPGQGLQFLFEYFSETQRNKGNFPGRFSGRQFSNSRSEMNVSTLELGDSALYLCASSPGQGRYEQYFGPGTRLTVT.

This chain links TRBV7-2 with TRBJ1-2, with D possibly being TRBD1 (5 bases). The CDR3 extends over 14 amino acids. CDR1 is SGHTA, CDR2 FQGNSA, per germline. V was trimmed by 6 bases and J by 3 bases, leaving 14 bases between them. The CDR3 DNA follows: TGTGCCAGCAGTTTGCAGGGATGGGACTATGGCTACACCTTC. Translated, it gives CASSLQGWDYGYTF.

The chain has TRBV6-6 and TRBJ1-2; TRBD1 matches at 7 bases. Germline CDR1 is MNHNY and CDR2 is SVGAGI (reference sequence). V was pared by 6 bases and J by 6 bases, with 13 bases of the junction left unmatched. CDR3 length equals 15 residues. CDR3 DNA sequence: TGTGCCAGCAGATACGTCATTGACAGGGCTGATGGCTACACCTTC. This codes for CASRYVIDRADGYTF.

The chain uses TRBV7-7 and TRBJ2-5; 11 bases are shared with TRBD1. The length of the CDR3 is 17 residues. Unmatched junction bases numbered 9, after V lost 1 base and J lost 5 bases. Germline V gene lookup returns CDR1 SSHAT and CDR2 FNYEAQ (reference sequence). CDR3 residues: CASSLGTGTGGTETQYF. CDR3 coding DNA: TGTGCCAGCAGCTTAGGGACCGGGACAGGGGGAACGGAGACCCAGTACTTC.

The chain uses TRBV25-1 and TRBJ1-4; maybe TRBD1 (5 bases). The V gene's germline CDR1 is MGHDK and CDR2 SYGVNS. This CDR3 has 15 amino acids. Trimming pared 1 base from V and 8 bases from J, leaving 14 bases between. The CDR3 coding sequence is TGTGCCAGCAGTGAATGGGCCGAGGGGAGGGAAAAACTGTTTTTT. It encodes CASSEWAEGREKLFF. Based on the CDR3 plus reference TRBV25-1 and TRBJ1-4, the full variable domain is EADIYQTPRYLVIGTGKKITLECSQTMGHDKMYWYQQDPGMELHLIHYSYGVNSTEKGDLSSESTVSRIRTEHFPLTLESARPSHTSQYLCASSEWAEGREKLFFGSGTQLSVL.

The rearrangement uses TRBV24-1 and TRBJ1-4, with D maybe TRBD1 (5 bases). The CDR3 loop spans 13 amino acids. The V end lost 6 bases, the J end lost 6 bases, and 10 bases lay between the germline ends. Germline assignment: CDR1 KGHDR and CDR2 SFDVKD. The CDR3: CATSPGTYEKLFF. As DNA, the CDR3 is TGTGCCACCAGTCCAGGGACTTATGAAAAACTGTTTTTT.

The chain employs TRBV19 and TRBJ1-1; 7 bases map to TRBD1. Germline V gives CDR1 LNHDA, CDR2 SQIVND (reference sequence). This CDR3 is 15 amino acids long. Trimming cost V 5 bases and J 5 bases; bases outside gene matches: 11. The CDR3 bases are TGTGCCAGTAGTCCGAGAGGGGGCTCATATACTGAAGCTTTCTTT. Protein: CASSPRGGSYTEAFF.

The rearrangement joins TRBV6-1 to TRBJ2-7; 7 bases are a match to TRBD1. CDR3 length equals 13 residues. Germline-derived CDR1 and CDR2 are MNHNS and SASEGT. J gave up 4 bases and V 2 bases, and 2 bases lay outside the gene matches. CDR3 DNA: TGTGCCAGCAGTGAAAGGGGGCAGTACGAGCAGTACTTC. Encoded protein: CASSERGQYEQYF.

This clone was observed a handful of times. This chain links TRBV3-1 (or the pseudogene TRBV3-2) with TRBJ1-1, with D possibly being TRBD1 (5 bases). V lost 2 bases, J lost 1 base, and 14 bases lay in between. This CDR3 region has 16 residues. CDR1 is LGHDT and CDR2 is YNNKEL in the germline V gene (reference sequence). The CDR3 DNA follows: TGTGCCAGCAGCCAATCGTTCGGACATCGGAACACTGAAGCTTTCTTT. Translating it yields CASSQSFGHRNTEAFF.

The chain has TRBV15 and TRBJ1-1; maybe TRBD1 (5 bases). The V and J ends lost 4 bases and 1 base respectively, with 10 bases between them. The germline V gene has CDR1 LNHNV and CDR2 YYDKDF (reference sequence). The CDR3 consists of 14 residues. In DNA form, the CDR3 reads TGTGCCACCAGCACCCAAGGGGAGAACACTGAAGCTTTCTTT. This translates into CATSTQGENTEAFF.

This chain links TRBV7-6 with TRBJ2-7, with 9 positions matching TRBD1. Germline loops: CDR1 SGHVS, CDR2 FNYEAQ. Trimming took 3 bases from V and 5 from J; bases not matched to a gene: 8. This CDR3 is 15 amino acids long. The DNA of the CDR3 is TGTGCCAGCAGCTTTTCCCCCAGGACAGGGGACGAGCAGTACTTC. It encodes CASSFSPRTGDEQYF.

The chain couples TRBV12-3 or TRBV12-4 to TRBJ2-2; 8 bases fit TRBD2. The J segment lost 4 bases and the V segment lost 10 bases, leaving 2 bases of the junction unmatched. The CDR3 loop spans 12 amino acids. CDR3 in DNA: TGTGCCAACAGCGGGGGCACCGGGGAGCTGTTTTTT. Translated: CANSGGTGELFF.

This chain connects TRBV6-5 to TRBJ2-7, with 7 bases lining up with TRBD2. This CDR3 is 12 amino acids long. CDR1 is MNHEY and CDR2 is SVGAGI in the germline V gene. V was clipped by 8 bases and J by 0 bases; unmatched bases: 1. The DNA for the CDR3 is TGTGCCAGCGGGGGGGTCTCCTACGAGCAGTACTTC. It yields the protein CASGGVSYEQYF.

The genes are TRBV3-1 (or the pseudogene TRBV3-2) and TRBJ1-1, with D possibly being TRBD1 (6 bases). CDR1 is LGHDT and CDR2 is YNNKEL in the germline V gene (reference sequence). V was pared by 4 bases and J by 11 bases, with 11 bases between. The CDR3 is 11 residues long. CDR3 loop: CASSPGQGAFF. The DNA for the CDR3 is TGTGCCAGCAGCCCAGGGCAGGGGGCTTTCTTT.

V usage is TRBV11-2 and J usage is TRBJ1-5; 12 nucleotides align to TRBD1. V shed 5 bases, J shed 3 bases, and the junction held 11 bases outside the gene matches. The length of the CDR3 is 18 residues. Germline values: CDR1 SGHAT, CDR2 FQNNGV. CDR3 region: CASSRGTGGVKDNQPQHF. CDR3 bases: TGTGCCAGCAGCCGAGGGACAGGGGGCGTGAAGGACAATCAGCCCCAGCATTTT.

The chain has TRBV3-1 (or the pseudogene TRBV3-2) and TRBJ1-3; D may be TRBD1 (6 bases). The CDR3 totals 19 residues. Germline lookup yields CDR1 LGHDT and CDR2 YNNKEL (reference sequence). The V end was cut by 0 bases, the J end by 0 bases, with 18 bases between. The CDR3 coding sequence is TGTGCCAGCAGCCAAGAGGGGGCCCCCCCAATGGGCTCTGGAAACACCATATATTTT. This gives the protein CASSQEGAPPMGSGNTIYF.

This clone was counted once. This sequence joins TRBV18 and TRBJ2-1, with a tentative D call TRBD1 (6 bases). Trimming pared 5 bases from V and 0 bases from J, leaving 14 bases between. Germline lookup yields CDR1 KGHSH and CDR2 LQKENI. The CDR3 spans 16 residues. DNA for the CDR3: TGTGCCAGCTCAGACCCACAGGGAAGCTCCTACAATGAGCAGTTCTTC. It is translated as CASSDPQGSSYNEQFF.

CDR3 residues: CASSGQGQINEQFF. In nucleotides, the CDR3 is TGTGCCAGCAGTGGTCAGGGGCAGATCAATGAGCAGTTCTTC. The rearrangement uses TRBV27 and TRBJ2-1; TRBD1 is a possible D gene (6 bases). Trimming took 5 bases from V and 6 from J, leaving 14 bases between them. The CDR3 consists of 14 residues. Per the germline V gene, CDR1 is MNHEY and CDR2 is SMNVEV (reference sequence).

V is TRBV28 and J is TRBJ1-1; a possible D gene is TRBD1 (6 bases). This CDR3 is built from 19 residues. CDR1 MDHEN and CDR2 SYDVKM come from the germline V gene. V dropped 2 bases and J dropped 2 bases, with 24 bases sitting between them. The CDR3 DNA reads as TGTGCCAGCAGTTTAGAGACAGGAAACGTCCTCACTATTAACACTGAAGCTTTCTTT. Protein: CASSLETGNVLTINTEAFF.